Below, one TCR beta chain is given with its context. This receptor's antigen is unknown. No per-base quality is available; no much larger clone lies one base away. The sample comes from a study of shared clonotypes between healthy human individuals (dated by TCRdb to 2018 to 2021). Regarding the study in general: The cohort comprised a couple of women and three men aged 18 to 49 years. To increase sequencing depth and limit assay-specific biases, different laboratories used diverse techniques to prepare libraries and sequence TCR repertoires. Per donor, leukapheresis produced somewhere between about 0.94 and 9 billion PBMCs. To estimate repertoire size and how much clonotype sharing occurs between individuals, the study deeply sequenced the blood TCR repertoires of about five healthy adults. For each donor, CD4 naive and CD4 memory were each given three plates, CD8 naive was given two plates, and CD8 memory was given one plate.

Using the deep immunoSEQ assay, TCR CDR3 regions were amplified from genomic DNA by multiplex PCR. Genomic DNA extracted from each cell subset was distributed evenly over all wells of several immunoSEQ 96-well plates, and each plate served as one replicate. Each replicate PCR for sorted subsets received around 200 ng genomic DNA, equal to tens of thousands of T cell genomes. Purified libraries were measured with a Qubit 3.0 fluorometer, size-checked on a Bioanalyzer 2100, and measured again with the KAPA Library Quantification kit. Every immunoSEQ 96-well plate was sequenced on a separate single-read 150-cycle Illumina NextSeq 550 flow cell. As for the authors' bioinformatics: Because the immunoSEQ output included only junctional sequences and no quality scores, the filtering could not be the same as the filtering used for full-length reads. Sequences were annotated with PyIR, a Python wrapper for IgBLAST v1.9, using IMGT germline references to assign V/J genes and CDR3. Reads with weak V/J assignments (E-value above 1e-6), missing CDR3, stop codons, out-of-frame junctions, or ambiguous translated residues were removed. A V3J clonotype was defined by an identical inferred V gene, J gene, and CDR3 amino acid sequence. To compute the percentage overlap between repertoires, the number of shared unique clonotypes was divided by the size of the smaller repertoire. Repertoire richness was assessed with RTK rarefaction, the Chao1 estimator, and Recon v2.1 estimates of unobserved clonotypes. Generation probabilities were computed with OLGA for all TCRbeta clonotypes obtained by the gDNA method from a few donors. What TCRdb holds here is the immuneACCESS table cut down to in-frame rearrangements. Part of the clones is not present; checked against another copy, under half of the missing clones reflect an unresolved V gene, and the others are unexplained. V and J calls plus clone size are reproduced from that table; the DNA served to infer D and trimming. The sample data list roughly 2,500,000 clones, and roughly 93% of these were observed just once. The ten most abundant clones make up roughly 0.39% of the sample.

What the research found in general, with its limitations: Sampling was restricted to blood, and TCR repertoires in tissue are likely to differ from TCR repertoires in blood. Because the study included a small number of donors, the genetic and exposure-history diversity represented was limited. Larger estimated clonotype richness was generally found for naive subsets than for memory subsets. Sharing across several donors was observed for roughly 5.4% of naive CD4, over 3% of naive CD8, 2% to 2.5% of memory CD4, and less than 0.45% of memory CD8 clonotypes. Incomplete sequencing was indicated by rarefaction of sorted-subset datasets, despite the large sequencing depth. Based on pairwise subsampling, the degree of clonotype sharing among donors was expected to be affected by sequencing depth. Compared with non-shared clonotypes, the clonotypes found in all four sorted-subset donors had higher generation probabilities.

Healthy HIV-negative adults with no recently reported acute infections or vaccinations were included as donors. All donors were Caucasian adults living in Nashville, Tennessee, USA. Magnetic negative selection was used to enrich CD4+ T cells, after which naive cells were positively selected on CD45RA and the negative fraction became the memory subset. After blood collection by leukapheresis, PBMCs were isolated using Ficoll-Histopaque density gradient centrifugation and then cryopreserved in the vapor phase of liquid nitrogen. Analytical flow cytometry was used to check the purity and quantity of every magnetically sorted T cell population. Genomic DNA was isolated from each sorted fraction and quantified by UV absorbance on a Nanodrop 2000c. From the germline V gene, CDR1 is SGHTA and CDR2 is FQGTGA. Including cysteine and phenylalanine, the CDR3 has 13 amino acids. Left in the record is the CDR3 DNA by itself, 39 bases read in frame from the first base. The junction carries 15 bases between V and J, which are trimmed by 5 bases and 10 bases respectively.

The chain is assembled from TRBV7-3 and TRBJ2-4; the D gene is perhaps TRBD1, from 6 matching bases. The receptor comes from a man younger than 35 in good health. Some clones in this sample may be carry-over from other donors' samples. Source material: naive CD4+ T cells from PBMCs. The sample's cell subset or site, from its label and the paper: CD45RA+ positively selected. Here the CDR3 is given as CASSATYTGIQYF. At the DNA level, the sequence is TGTGCCAGCAGCGCGACGTACACAGGGATTCAGTACTTC.